The 4 T cell receptor beta chains below were found in one sample sequenced in a study of T cell responses to AZD1222 COVID-19 vaccine. Only in-frame clones appear in the TCRdb table, and some are missing; sequencing was by immunoSEQ multiplex PCR. The data show 40,000 to 55,000 clones, with approximately 83% seen just once and 6% to 8% held by the top ten. This material consisted of peripheral blood, taken 28 days after the second AZD1222 dose. Receptors originate from an adult who received the AZD1222 COVID-19 vaccine.

The rearrangement links TRBV21-1 to TRBJ1-2; the DNA was not compared with TRBD1, the D call given in the table. TRBV21-1 is given as a pseudogene. The CDR3 consists of 15 residues. The CDR3 nucleotides read TGTGCCTTCGCCGGTAGACAGGGGAAGAACTATGGCTACACCTTC. This codes for CAFAGRQGKNYGYTF.

The V and J genes are TRBV5-1 and TRBJ1-3; TRBD1 might be the D (5 bases). CDR1 is SGHRS, CDR2 YFSETQ, per germline. This CDR3 region has 15 residues. V was cut by 1 base and J by 0 bases, with 8 bases left in between. The CDR3 sequence: CASSLSGSSGNTIYF. CDR3 DNA sequence: TGCGCCAGCAGCTTGTCAGGGAGCTCTGGAAACACCATATATTTT.

The chain combines TRBV5-1 with TRBJ2-1, with 11 bases identical to TRBD2. The ends lost 4 bases at V and 3 bases at J; junction bases unmatched: 6. The CDR3 runs 16 residues. Per germline, CDR1 SGHRS and CDR2 YFSETQ. The CDR3, as DNA: TGCGCCAGCAGCCTAATCGGGACTAGCGGCTACAATGAGCAGTTCTTC. Protein product: CASSLIGTSGYNEQFF.

The rearrangement joins TRBV30 to TRBJ2-7, with D uncertain. The CDR3 loop spans 13 amino acids. The V and J ends lost 0 bases and 2 bases respectively, with 8 bases between them. CDR1 is GTSNPN, CDR2 SVGIG, per germline (reference sequence). CDR3 in amino acids: CAWSVPGAYEQYF. CDR3 coding DNA: TGTGCCTGGAGTGTCCCCGGCGCCTACGAGCAGTACTTC.